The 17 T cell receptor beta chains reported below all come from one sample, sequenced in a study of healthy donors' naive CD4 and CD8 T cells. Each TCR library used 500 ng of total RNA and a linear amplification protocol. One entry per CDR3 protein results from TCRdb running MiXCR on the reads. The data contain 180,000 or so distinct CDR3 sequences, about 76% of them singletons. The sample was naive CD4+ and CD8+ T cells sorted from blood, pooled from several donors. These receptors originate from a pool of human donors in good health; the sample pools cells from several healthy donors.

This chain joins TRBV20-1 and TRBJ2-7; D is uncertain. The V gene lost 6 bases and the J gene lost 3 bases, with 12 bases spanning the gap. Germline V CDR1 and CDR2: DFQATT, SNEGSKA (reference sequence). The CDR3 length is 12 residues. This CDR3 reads CSAADDGYEQYF. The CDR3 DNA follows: TGCAGTGCGGCCGACGACGGCTACGAGCAGTACTTC.

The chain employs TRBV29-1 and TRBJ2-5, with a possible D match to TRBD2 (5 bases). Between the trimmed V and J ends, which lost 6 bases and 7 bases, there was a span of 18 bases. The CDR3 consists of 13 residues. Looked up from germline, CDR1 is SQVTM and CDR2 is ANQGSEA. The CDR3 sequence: CSVQRRNSGTQYF. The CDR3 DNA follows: TGCAGCGTACAAAGGAGGAATTCGGGGACCCAGTACTTC.

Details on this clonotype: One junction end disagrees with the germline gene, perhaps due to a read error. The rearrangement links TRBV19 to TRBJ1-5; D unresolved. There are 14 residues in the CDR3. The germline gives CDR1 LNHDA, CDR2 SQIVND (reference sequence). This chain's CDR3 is CTSNGFVGSQPQHF. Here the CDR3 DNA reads TGTACCAGTAATGGTTTTGTAGGGAGTCAGCCCCAGCATTTT.

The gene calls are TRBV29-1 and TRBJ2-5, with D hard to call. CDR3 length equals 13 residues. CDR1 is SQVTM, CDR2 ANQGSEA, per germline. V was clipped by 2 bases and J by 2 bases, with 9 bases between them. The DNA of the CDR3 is TGCAGCGTTGAATTCTGGGAACAAGAGACCCAGTACTTC. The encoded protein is CSVEFWEQETQYF. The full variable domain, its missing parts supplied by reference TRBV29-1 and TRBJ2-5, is SAVISQKPSRDICQRGTSLTIQCQVDSQVTMMFWYRQQPGQSLTLIATANQGSEATYESGFVIDKFPISRPNLTFSTLTVSNMSPEDSSIYLCSVEFWEQETQYFGPGTRLLVL.

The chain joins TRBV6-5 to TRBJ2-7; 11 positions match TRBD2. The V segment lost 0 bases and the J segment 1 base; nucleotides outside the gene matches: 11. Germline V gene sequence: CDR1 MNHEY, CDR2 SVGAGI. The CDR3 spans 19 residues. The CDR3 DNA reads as TGTGCCAGCAGTTACTCAGATCCCAAAATAGCGGGAGGGTCCTACGAGCAGTACTTC. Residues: CASSYSDPKIAGGSYEQYF.

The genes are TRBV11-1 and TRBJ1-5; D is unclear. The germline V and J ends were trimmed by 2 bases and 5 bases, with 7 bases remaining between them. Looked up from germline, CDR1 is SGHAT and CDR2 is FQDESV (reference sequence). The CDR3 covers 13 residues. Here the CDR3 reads CASSLSRDQPQHF. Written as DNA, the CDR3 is TGTGCCAGCAGCTTATCTCGGGATCAGCCCCAGCATTTT.

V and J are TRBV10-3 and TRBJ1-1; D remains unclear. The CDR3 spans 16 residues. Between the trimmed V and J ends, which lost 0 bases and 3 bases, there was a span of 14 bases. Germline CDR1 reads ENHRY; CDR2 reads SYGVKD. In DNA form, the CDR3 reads TGTGCCATCAGTGAGTCGTCCGACACTGTGGACACTGAAGCTTTCTTT. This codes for CAISESSDTVDTEAFF.

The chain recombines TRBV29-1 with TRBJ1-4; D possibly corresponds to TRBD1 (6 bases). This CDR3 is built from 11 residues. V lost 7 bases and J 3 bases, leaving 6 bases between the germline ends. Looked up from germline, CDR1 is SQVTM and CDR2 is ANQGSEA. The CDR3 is CSGTANEKLFF. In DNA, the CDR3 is TGCAGCGGGACAGCTAATGAAAAACTGTTTTTT.

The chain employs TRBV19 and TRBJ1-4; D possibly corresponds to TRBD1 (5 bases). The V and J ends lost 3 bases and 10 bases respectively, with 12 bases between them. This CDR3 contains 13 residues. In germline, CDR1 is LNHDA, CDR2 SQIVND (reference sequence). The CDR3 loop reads CASSIERGRKLFF. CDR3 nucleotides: TGTGCCAGTAGTATTGAGAGGGGCCGAAAACTGTTTTTT.

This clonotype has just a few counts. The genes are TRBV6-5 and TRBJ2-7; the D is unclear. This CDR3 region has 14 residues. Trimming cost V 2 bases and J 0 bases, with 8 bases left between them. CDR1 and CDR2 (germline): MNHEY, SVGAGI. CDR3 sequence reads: CASSYRPTSYEQYF. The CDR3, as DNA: TGTGCCAGCAGTTACCGCCCTACCTCCTACGAGCAGTACTTC.

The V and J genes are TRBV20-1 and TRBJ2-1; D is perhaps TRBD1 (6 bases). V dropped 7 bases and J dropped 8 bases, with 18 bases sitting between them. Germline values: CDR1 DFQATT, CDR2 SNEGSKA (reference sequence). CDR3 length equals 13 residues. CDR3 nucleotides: TGCAGTGTACAGGACAGAAACTCTGATGAGCAGTTCTTC. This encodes CSVQDRNSDEQFF.

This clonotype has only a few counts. CDR3 nucleotide sequence: TGTGCCAGTAGTACGGGACAGAACTATGGCTACACCTTC. Encoded protein: CASSTGQNYGYTF. The chain has TRBV19 and TRBJ1-2, with TRBD1 matching 7 bases. Germline-derived CDR1 and CDR2 are LNHDA and SQIVND (reference sequence). This CDR3 contains 13 residues. V dropped 4 bases and J dropped 2; count of bases not matched to a gene: 1. Looking up the rest from reference TRBV19 and TRBJ1-2 gives the full variable domain: DGGITQSPKYLFRKEGQNVTLSCEQNLNHDAMYWYRQDPGQGLRLIYYSQIVNDFQKGDIAEGYSVSREKKESFPLTVTSAQKNPTAFYLCASSTGQNYGYTFGSGTRLTVV.

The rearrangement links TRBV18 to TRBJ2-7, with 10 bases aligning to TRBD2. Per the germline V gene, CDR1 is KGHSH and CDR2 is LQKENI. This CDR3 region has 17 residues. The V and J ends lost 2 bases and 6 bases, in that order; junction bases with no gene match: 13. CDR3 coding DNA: TGTGCCAGCTCACCAATGGGCCCAGGAGCGGGAGGGGCCGAGCAGTACTTC. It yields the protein CASSPMGPGAGGAEQYF.

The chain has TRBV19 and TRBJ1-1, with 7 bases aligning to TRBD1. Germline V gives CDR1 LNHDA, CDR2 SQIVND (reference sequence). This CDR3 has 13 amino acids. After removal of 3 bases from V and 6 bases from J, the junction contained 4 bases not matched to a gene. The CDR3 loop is CASSILQGSEAFF. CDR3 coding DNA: TGTGCCAGTAGTATCCTACAGGGGTCTGAAGCTTTCTTT.

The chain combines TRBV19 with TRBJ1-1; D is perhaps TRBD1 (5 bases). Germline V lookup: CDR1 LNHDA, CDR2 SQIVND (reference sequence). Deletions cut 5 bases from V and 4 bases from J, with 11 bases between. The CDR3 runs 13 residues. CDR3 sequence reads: CASSQGLVTEAFF. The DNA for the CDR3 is TGTGCCAGTAGTCAGGGATTGGTCACTGAAGCTTTCTTT.

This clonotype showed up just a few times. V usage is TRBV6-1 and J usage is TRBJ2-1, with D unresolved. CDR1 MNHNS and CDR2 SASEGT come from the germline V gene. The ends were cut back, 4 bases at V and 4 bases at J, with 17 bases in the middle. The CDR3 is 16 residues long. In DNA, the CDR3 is TGTGCCAGCAGTGTCGCCTTGGGGAACATATACAATGAGCAGTTCTTC. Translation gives CASSVALGNIYNEQFF.

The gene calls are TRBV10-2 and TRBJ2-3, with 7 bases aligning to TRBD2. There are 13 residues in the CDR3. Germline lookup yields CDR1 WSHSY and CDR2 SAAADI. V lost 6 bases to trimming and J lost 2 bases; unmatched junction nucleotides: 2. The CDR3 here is CASRRENTDTQYF. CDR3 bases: TGCGCCAGCAGGCGGGAGAACACAGATACGCAGTATTTT.